Listed below are T cell receptor beta chains from one sample, sequenced in a study of blood T cells in healthy people across ages. Via MiXCR, TCRdb re-called the 5' RACE reads, giving one row per CDR3 protein. The sample has 550,000 to 800,000 distinct CDR3 sequences, roughly 32% seen once; the top ten hold over 15%. The material sequenced was blood. The receptor set was obtained from a woman of 80 years or more in good health. Both conserved end residues are part of each CDR3. A D gene is named only where the DNA matches it firmly. Rows give clone size only sometimes, using once, few, many, or a class for an expanded clone.

size: once; D: TRBD2; V: TRBV5-1; J: TRBJ2-3; DNA: TGCGCCAGCAGCAAAGAGCGGGGTAGCACAGATACGCAGTATTTT; CDR3: CASSKERGSTDTQYF
size: many; D: -; V: TRBV3-1; J: TRBJ2-7; DNA: TGTGCCAGCAGCCAAGGTTTCGCAGCAACCTACGAGCAGTACTTC; CDR3: CASSQGFAATYEQYF
size: -; D: TRBD1; V: TRBV5-6; J: TRBJ2-2; DNA: TGTGCCAGCAGCTCCGGGACAGGGAGGACCGGGGAGCTGTTTTTT; CDR3: CASSSGTGRTGELFF
size: many; D: -; V: TRBV5-1; J: TRBJ2-7; DNA: TGCGCCAGCAGCTTGGACTTCGGGGAGCAGTACTTC; CDR3: CASSLDFGEQYF
size: many; D: -; V: TRBV7-9; J: TRBJ1-2; DNA: TGTGCCAGCAGCGGCGAGGGCAGCCGACCCCTCGGCTACACCTTC; CDR3: CASSGEGSRPLGYTF
size: -; D: -; V: TRBV7-3; J: TRBJ1-1; DNA: TGTGCCAGCAAAACGACGAGGGACCACACTGAAGCTTTCTTT; CDR3: CASKTTRDHTEAFF
size: -; D: -; V: TRBV7-2; J: TRBJ2-5; DNA: TGTGCCAGCAGCTTAGCGACCAGGTCGGGGGAGACCCAGTACTTC; CDR3: CASSLATRSGETQYF
size: many; D: TRBD2; V: TRBV20-1; J: TRBJ2-5; DNA: TGCAGTGCTAGAGGGGCTAGCGGGGGGGCAACAGAGACCCAGTACTTC; CDR3: CSARGASGGATETQYF
size: many; D: -; V: TRBV12-3/TRBV12-4; J: TRBJ1-2; DNA: TGTGCCAGCAGTTTAGTTAGCAGGGGAGGTGGCTACACCTTC; CDR3: CASSLVSRGGGYTF
size: many; D: -; V: TRBV4-1; J: TRBJ2-3; DNA: TGCGCCAGCAGCCAAGATAGGGGGGGTACGCAGTATTTT; CDR3: CASSQDRGGTQYF
size: -; D: -; V: TRBV20-1; J: TRBJ2-3; DNA: TGCAGTGCTAGAGATGGGCGGAGCACAGATACGCAGTATTTT; CDR3: CSARDGRSTDTQYF
size: few; D: TRBD1; V: TRBV15; J: TRBJ1-5; DNA: TGTGCCACCAGCAGGGATATGACAGGGGCCAATCAGCCCCAGCATTTT; CDR3: CATSRDMTGANQPQHF
size: many; D: TRBD2; V: TRBV10-3; J: TRBJ2-5; DNA: TGTGCCACCGGACTAGCCCCCGAAGAGACCCAGTACTTC; CDR3: CATGLAPEETQYF
size: -; D: TRBD1; V: TRBV7-9; J: TRBJ1-2; DNA: TGTGCCAGCAGCTTTAAGACAGGGACGGGAGTTTGGTATGGCTACACCTTC; CDR3: CASSFKTGTGVWYGYTF
size: many; D: -; V: TRBV9; J: TRBJ2-1; DNA: TGTGCCAGCAGCCCTAGCTCCTACAATGAGCAGTTCTTC; CDR3: CASSPSSYNEQFF
size: many; D: -; V: TRBV5-1; J: TRBJ2-3; DNA: TGCGCCAGCAGCTTGGGCCCTGGCACAGATACGCAGTATTTT; CDR3: CASSLGPGTDTQYF
size: many; D: TRBD1; V: TRBV11-1; J: TRBJ1-2; DNA: TGTGCCAGCAGCTTAGGAGACAGGGTTGTTTTCGGCTACACCTTC; CDR3: CASSLGDRVVFGYTF
size: few; D: -; V: TRBV6-6; J: TRBJ1-1; DNA: TGTGCCAGCACCACACGGGGTCGTACTGAAGCTTTCTTT; CDR3: CASTTRGRTEAFF
size: few; D: TRBD2; V: TRBV12-3/TRBV12-4; J: TRBJ2-2; DNA: TGTGCCAGCAGTTTACTAGCGGGGGGTCCGCCCCTAGGCACCGGGGAGCTGTTTTTT; CDR3: CASSLLAGGPPLGTGELFF
size: many; D: TRBD2; V: TRBV6-5; J: TRBJ2-1; DNA: TGTGCCAGCAGCACTAGCGGGGGATACAATGAGCAGTTCTTC; CDR3: CASSTSGGYNEQFF
size: many; D: TRBD2; V: TRBV20-1; J: TRBJ2-1; DNA: TGCAGTGCTAGAGCCCCGGGGGGGAAATACAATGAGCAGTTCTTC; CDR3: CSARAPGGKYNEQFF
size: -; D: -; V: TRBV7-9; J: TRBJ2-1; DNA: TGTGCCAGCAGCCAACGCTACGAAAATGAGCAGTTCTTC; CDR3: CASSQRYENEQFF
size: -; D: -; V: TRBV5-1; J: TRBJ2-6; DNA: TGCGCCAGCATGTCTGGGGCCAACGTCCTGACTTTC; CDR3: CASMSGANVLTF
size: -; D: -; V: TRBV27; J: TRBJ1-5; DNA: TGTGCCGGCAGCCTTAACGGGAGGAGCAATCAGCCCCAGCATTTT; CDR3: CAGSLNGRSNQPQHF
size: -; D: -; V: TRBV12-3/TRBV12-4; J: TRBJ2-7; DNA: TGTGCCAGCACAAAGGGAGTGGGGGCCTACGAGCAGTACTTC; CDR3: CASTKGVGAYEQYF
size: many; D: -; V: TRBV7-2; J: TRBJ2-5; DNA: TGTGCCAGCAGCCTACAAACGGAAGAGACCCAGTACTTC; CDR3: CASSLQTEETQYF